This passage covers 31 T cell receptor beta chains from one sample sequenced in a study of T cell responses to AZD1222 COVID-19 vaccine (dated by TCRdb to the early 2020s). The protocol used for the library was the immunoSEQ multiplex PCR assay. TCRdb re-hosts the immuneACCESS table, in-frame sequences only. Its copies lack some clones; in the studies checked, an unresolved V gene accounts for under half of them, and the cause for the rest is not known. The sample has about 100,000 clones on record, under 95% of them singletons. The top ten constitute approximately 22% of the sample. The sample's time point label, in plain terms: baseline before first vaccination. The sample consisted of peripheral blood, taken on day 0 of AZD1222 vaccination. The receptors derive from an adult in good health.

The chain recombines TRBV5-1 with TRBJ2-3; 7 bases are a match to TRBD2. V gave up 4 bases and J gave up 4 bases; unmatched junction bases: 6. This CDR3 has 14 residues. CDR1 SGHRS and CDR2 YFSETQ come from the germline V gene. DNA for the CDR3: TGCGCCAGCAGCCCTGGACTAGTCGCAGATACGCAGTATTTT. Protein product: CASSPGLVADTQYF. Together with reference TRBV5-1 and TRBJ2-3, the CDR3 gives the full variable domain: KAGVTQTPRYLIKTRGQQVTLSCSPISGHRSVSWYQQTPGQGLQFLFEYFSETQRNKGNFPGRFSGRQFSNSRSEMNVSTLELGDSALYLCASSPGLVADTQYFGPGTRLTVL.

The J gene is TRBJ2-7, the V gene TRBV30; D gene unclear. Trimming removed 0 bases at V and 6 bases at J, with 9 bases between. Germline CDR1 GTSNPN, CDR2 SVGIG (reference sequence). This CDR3 is built from 12 residues. CDR3 sequence: CAWSVTRSEQYF. Here the CDR3 DNA reads TGTGCCTGGAGTGTCACCAGAAGCGAGCAGTACTTC.

The chain links TRBV9 to TRBJ1-6; 7 bases are shared with TRBD1. This CDR3 is 14 amino acids long. The junction had 2 bases not matched to a gene; V was cut back by 0 bases and J by 8 bases. CDR1 and CDR2 from the germline V gene are SGDLS and YYNGEE. In nucleotides, the CDR3 is TGTGCCAGCAGCGTAGGACAGGGAGATTCACCCCTCCACTTT. As protein: CASSVGQGDSPLHF.

The rearrangement uses TRBV5-6 and TRBJ1-6; D remains ambiguous. The length of the CDR3 is 14 residues. The germline V gene has CDR1 SGHDT and CDR2 YYEEEE. The germline V and J ends were trimmed by 1 base and 10 bases, with 12 bases remaining between them. CDR3 sequence reads: CASSLMQSPSPLHF. The DNA of the CDR3 is TGTGCCAGCAGCTTGATGCAGTCCCCATCACCCCTCCACTTT.

This chain connects TRBV13 to TRBJ1-2; D is unclear. Trimming took 5 bases from V and 6 from J, leaving 22 bases between them. The V gene's germline CDR1 is PRHDT and CDR2 FYEKMQ (reference sequence). This CDR3 has 16 amino acids. Written as DNA, the CDR3 is TGTGCCAGCAGCCCCCCGGGAACAGCCTCTTATAATGGCTACACCTTC. This sequence encodes CASSPPGTASYNGYTF.

A word on this clone: Germline and junction disagree at one end, which may indicate a read error. The CDR3 nucleotides are TGCGCCAGCAGCCAAGTGGACGGGGGGGCCTACATTGAGCAGTTCTTC. Its translation is CASSQVDGGAYIEQFF. This chain uses TRBV4-1 with TRBJ2-1; 8 nucleotides align to TRBD2. Germline V lookup: CDR1 MGHRA, CDR2 YSYEKL. The CDR3 has 16 residues.

Turning to this clone: The same CDR3 arises from other DNA sequences in this sample as well. This chain uses TRBV6-6 with TRBJ2-7, with 10 bases aligning to TRBD1. The J segment lost 4 bases and the V segment lost 5 bases, leaving 8 bases of the junction unmatched. Germline CDR1 reads MNHNY; CDR2 reads SVGAGI (reference sequence). The CDR3 loop spans 15 amino acids. The CDR3 sequence is CASSRPGQGLYEQYF. The DNA for the CDR3 is TGTGCCAGCAGTCGCCCGGGACAGGGGCTATACGAGCAGTACTTC.

The chain is built from TRBV14 and TRBJ1-1; no definite D call. Trimming left V 4 bases short and J 3 bases short, with 9 bases between. Germline CDR1 reads SGHDN; CDR2 reads FVKESK. This CDR3 region has 13 residues. The CDR3 region has the DNA TGTGCCAGCAGCCTAAACCTGGACACTGAAGCTTTCTTT. It specifies CASSLNLDTEAFF.

CDR3 in amino acids: CASRPTSYTEAFF. The CDR3 DNA sequence: TGTGCCAGCAGGCCGACGAGCTACACTGAAGCTTTCTTT. V and J are TRBV5-8 and TRBJ1-1; D is uncertain. Per the germline V gene, CDR1 is SGHTS and CDR2 is YDEGEE. The length of the CDR3 is 13 residues. V was pared by 5 bases and J by 3 bases, with 11 bases between.

The chain employs TRBV18 and TRBJ1-2, with D maybe TRBD1 (6 bases). Germline lookup yields CDR1 KGHSH and CDR2 LQKENI. CDR3 size: 13 residues. V was trimmed by 2 bases and J by 5 bases, leaving 9 bases between them. This CDR3 reads CASSPRGEYGYTF. DNA of the CDR3: TGTGCCAGCTCACCAAGGGGGGAATATGGCTACACCTTC.

The chain is built from TRBV27 and TRBJ1-2, with D possibly matching TRBD1 (6 bases). Germline V CDR1 and CDR2: MNHEY, SMNVEV (reference sequence). This CDR3 is built from 13 residues. Trimming removed 5 bases at V and 6 bases at J, with 13 bases between. The CDR3 spells CASSHSRGDGYTF. CDR3 coding DNA: TGTGCCAGCAGTCACTCGAGGGGGGATGGCTACACCTTC.

The V gene is TRBV19, the J gene TRBJ2-7, with TRBD2 matching 7 bases. The ends lost 8 bases at V and 5 bases at J; junction bases unmatched: 3. The CDR3 extends over 11 amino acids. Per the germline V gene, CDR1 is LNHDA and CDR2 is SQIVND (reference sequence). CDR3 DNA sequence: TGTGCCAGTGCCAGCGGGGACGAGCAGTACTTC. It is translated as CASASGDEQYF.

The chain employs TRBV27 and TRBJ2-1, with D unclear. The germline V and J ends were trimmed by 0 bases and 5 bases, with 5 bases remaining between them. This CDR3 spans 13 amino acids. From germline, CDR1 is MNHEY and CDR2 SMNVEV (reference sequence). CDR3 protein: CASSLSSNNEQFF. The CDR3, as DNA: TGTGCCAGCAGTTTATCGAGTAACAATGAGCAGTTCTTC.

The chain joins TRBV7-9 to TRBJ2-7; D might be TRBD1 or TRBD2, each matching 5 bases. Germline CDR1 SEHNR, CDR2 FQNEAQ (reference sequence). Trimming took 4 bases from V and 6 from J, leaving 22 bases between them. The CDR3 consists of 16 residues. The CDR3 region has the DNA TGTGCCAGCAGCTCCCTCTTAGAGGGGCAAGGCGGCGAGCAGTACTTC. It encodes CASSSLLEGQGGEQYF.

The chain recombines TRBV2 with TRBJ1-3; D uncertain. This CDR3 comprises 12 residues. Germline lookup yields CDR1 SNHLY and CDR2 FYNNEI. With 6 bases removed from V and 6 bases from J, the gap between germline ends came to 9 bases. CDR3 residues: CASRAAENTIYF. DNA for the CDR3: TGTGCCAGCAGAGCAGCCGAAAACACCATATATTTT.

The J gene is TRBJ2-2, the V gene TRBV4-3; TRBD2 matches 10 bases. From germline, CDR1 is LGHNA and CDR2 YSLEER. With 3 bases clipped from V and 4 bases from J, the junction kept 8 bases outside the gene matches. CDR3 length: 17 residues. CDR3 nucleotides: TGCGCCAGCAGCCACCCCCGGCCTAGCGGGGGCACCGGGGAGCTGTTTTTT. Translating gives CASSHPRPSGGTGELFF.

This chain connects TRBV7-9 to TRBJ2-5, with D perhaps TRBD1 or TRBD2 (5 bases each). V was clipped by 1 base and J by 2 bases, with 11 bases between them. Looked up from germline, CDR1 is SEHNR and CDR2 is FQNEAQ (reference sequence). This CDR3 spans 15 amino acids. The CDR3 coding sequence is TGTGCCAGCAGCTTAGAAGGTGGGGGACAAGAGACCCAGTACTTC. This translates into CASSLEGGGQETQYF. Using reference TRBV7-9 and TRBJ2-5 for the parts outside the CDR3, the full variable domain is DTGVSQNPRHKITKRGQNVTFRCDPISEHNRLYWYRQTLGQGPEFLTYFQNEAQLEKSRLLSDRFSAERPKGSFSTLEIQRTEQGDSAMYLCASSLEGGGQETQYFGPGTRLLVL.

The V gene is TRBV9, the J gene TRBJ2-4; the match to TRBD1 covers 9 bases. Germline V lookup: CDR1 SGDLS, CDR2 YYNGEE. The CDR3 has 17 amino acids. The V gene end was trimmed by 1 base and the J gene end by 8 bases; junction bases not matched to a gene: 13. The CDR3 bases are TGTGCCAGCAGCGTACACTTACAGGGGGCGGGCAGCGACATTCAGTACTTC. Translating gives CASSVHLQGAGSDIQYF.

The chain links TRBV19 to TRBJ1-1; D remains ambiguous. Trimming pared 3 bases from V and 2 bases from J, leaving 7 bases between. Germline CDR1 is LNHDA and CDR2 is SQIVND (reference sequence). The CDR3 extends over 13 amino acids. The CDR3 loop reads CASSIKGNTEAFF. CDR3 bases: TGTGCCAGTAGTATTAAGGGAAACACTGAAGCTTTCTTT.

The V gene is TRBV7-3, the J gene TRBJ2-2; D gene ambiguous. V shed 1 base and J shed 4 bases, with 4 bases lying between them. The length of the CDR3 is 13 residues. The germline CDR1 and CDR2 sequences are SGHTA and FQGTGA. CDR3 sequence (DNA): TGTGCCAGCAGCTTAATGGTCACCGGGGAGCTGTTTTTT. Translated, it gives CASSLMVTGELFF.

The chain employs TRBV2 and TRBJ1-6, with a weak D call TRBD1 (5 bases). V lost 0 bases to trimming and J lost 11 bases, with 20 bases between them. The V gene's germline CDR1 is SNHLY and CDR2 FYNNEI. The CDR3 totals 17 residues. The CDR3 loop reads CASSEAQDTLSKTPLHF. The DNA for the CDR3 is TGTGCCAGCAGTGAAGCGCAGGACACCCTGTCTAAAACACCCCTCCACTTT.

The chain carries TRBV9 and TRBJ2-2; 7 bases match TRBD1. The CDR3 extends over 14 amino acids. The ends lost 7 bases at V and 7 bases at J; junction bases unmatched: 10. The germline V gene encodes CDR1 SGDLS and CDR2 YYNGEE. The chain's CDR3 is CASGEIQGNGELFF. In DNA form, the CDR3 reads TGTGCCAGCGGAGAGATACAGGGGAACGGGGAGCTGTTTTTT.

The V gene is TRBV7-2, the J gene TRBJ1-3; unclear D gene. The germline gives CDR1 SGHTA, CDR2 FQGNSA. V was shortened by 4 bases and J by 3 bases, with 7 bases between the two germline ends. The CDR3 consists of 13 residues. The CDR3 is CASSSRGGNTIYF. The CDR3, as DNA: TGTGCCAGCAGCTCCAGAGGTGGAAACACCATATATTTT.

The rearrangement joins TRBV3-1 (or the pseudogene TRBV3-2) to TRBJ2-7, with 9 bases that match TRBD1. This CDR3 contains 15 residues. V was clipped by 0 bases and J by 12 bases; unmatched bases: 12. The germline V gene encodes CDR1 LGHDT and CDR2 YNNKEL (reference sequence). The CDR3 region is CASSQDHRDRVIRYF. Written as DNA, the CDR3 is TGTGCCAGCAGCCAAGATCACCGGGACAGGGTAATTCGGTACTTC.

This clone rates as medium-sized. The rearrangement uses TRBV6-6 and TRBJ1-4; a weak D match, TRBD1 (5 bases). V lost 5 bases and J 5 bases, leaving 27 bases between the germline ends. CDR3 length: 19 amino acids. Germline V lookup: CDR1 MNHNY, CDR2 SVGAGI (reference sequence). The CDR3 region is CASSPPLRGPKPLNEKLFF. CDR3 bases: TGTGCCAGCAGTCCACCGTTAAGGGGTCCCAAGCCCTTAAATGAAAAACTGTTTTTT.

V and J are TRBV18 and TRBJ1-2; TRBD1 matches 7 bases. The V gene end was trimmed by 3 bases and the J gene end by 0 bases; junction bases not matched to a gene: 1. The CDR3 consists of 14 residues. Germline V gene lookup returns CDR1 KGHSH and CDR2 LQKENI. CDR3 sequence reads: CASSPGTANYGYTF. CDR3 coding DNA: TGTGCCAGCTCACCCGGGACAGCTAACTATGGCTACACCTTC. The full variable domain, its missing parts supplied by reference TRBV18 and TRBJ1-2, is NAGVMQNPRHLVRRRGQEARLRCSPMKGHSHVYWYRQLPEEGLKFMVYLQKENIIDESGMPKERFSAEFPKEGPSILRIQQVVRGDSAAYFCASSPGTANYGYTFGSGTRLTVV.

This clone was observed once. This chain joins TRBV5-6 and TRBJ1-1; D uncertain. V was shortened by 2 bases and J by 3 bases, with 8 bases between the two germline ends. The CDR3 totals 13 residues. Per germline, CDR1 SGHDT and CDR2 YYEEEE. This chain's CDR3 is CASSLSYHTEAFF. DNA for the CDR3: TGTGCCAGCAGCTTATCATATCACACTGAAGCTTTCTTT.

This clone was detected only a few times. The chain links TRBV7-2 to TRBJ2-3; D is ambiguous. Trimming shortened V by 6 bases and J by 2 bases, and 9 bases separated the two germline ends. This CDR3 region has 13 residues. Germline V gene sequence: CDR1 SGHTA, CDR2 FQGNSA. CDR3 protein: CASSFSPTDTQYF. CDR3 DNA: TGTGCCAGCAGTTTTTCTCCCACAGATACGCAGTATTTT.

The genes are TRBV10-3 and TRBJ1-1, with D hard to call. Germline V lookup: CDR1 ENHRY, CDR2 SYGVKD. The CDR3 extends over 12 amino acids. V lost 5 bases and J lost 5, with 9 bases in between. The CDR3, as DNA: TGTGCCATCAGTCCTCGTCAGACTGAAGCTTTCTTT. The encoded protein is CAISPRQTEAFF.

The chain joins TRBV6-2 or TRBV6-3 to TRBJ2-7, with a weak D call TRBD1 (5 bases). Germline assignment: CDR1 MNHEY and CDR2 SVGEGT. With 2 bases removed from V and 4 bases from J, the gap between germline ends came to 12 bases. The CDR3 consists of 14 residues. The CDR3 coding sequence is TGTGCCAGCAGTTACGGGGCCGGGCGGTACGAGCAGTACTTC. Translation: CASSYGAGRYEQYF.

The J gene is TRBJ2-1, the V gene TRBV24-1, with 7 bases identical to TRBD1. From germline, CDR1 is KGHDR and CDR2 SFDVKD. The CDR3 covers 13 residues. After removal of 9 bases from V and 8 bases from J, the junction contained 9 bases not matched to a gene. CDR3 amino acids: CATEKTGMHEQFF. The CDR3 DNA sequence: TGTGCCACCGAAAAGACAGGGATGCATGAGCAGTTCTTC.